This T cell receptor beta chain was sequenced for a study of CD8+ T cells in alopecia areata. The CDR3 length is 15 residues. V dropped 5 bases and J dropped 2; count of bases not matched to a gene: 6. The germline CDR1 and CDR2 sequences are SEHNR and FQNEAQ (reference sequence). cDNA serving as the sequencing template came from extracted, reverse transcribed RNA. Measured with immunoSEQ multiplex PCR; TCRdb has only the in-frame clones, and not every one. Here the sample spans 200,000 to 250,000 clones, less than 45% being singletons. In its sample, this clone was seen a few times. No antigen is known for it. The same CDR3 also results from other DNA sequences found in this sample. Documented treatment: oral pan-JAK inhibitor, 5-10 mg twice daily. Regarding the study as a whole: Persistence of many expanded lesional clones was seen in scalp and blood during tofacitinib.

This sample comprised CD4+ T cells sorted from blood, obtained at roughly week 30, from a patient treated with tofacitinib. This receptor was obtained from a human donor with alopecia areata. V and J are TRBV7-9 and TRBJ1-5; 7 bases are shared with TRBD1. The CDR3 reads CASSRDRVGNQPQHF. The CDR3 DNA reads as TGTGCCAGCAGCCGTGACAGGGTTGGCAATCAGCCCCAGCATTTT. Together with reference TRBV7-9 and TRBJ1-5, the CDR3 gives the full variable domain: DTGVSQNPRHKITKRGQNVTFRCDPISEHNRLYWYRQTLGQGPEFLTYFQNEAQLEKSRLLSDRFSAERPKGSFSTLEIQRTEQGDSAMYLCASSRDRVGNQPQHFGDGTRLSIL.